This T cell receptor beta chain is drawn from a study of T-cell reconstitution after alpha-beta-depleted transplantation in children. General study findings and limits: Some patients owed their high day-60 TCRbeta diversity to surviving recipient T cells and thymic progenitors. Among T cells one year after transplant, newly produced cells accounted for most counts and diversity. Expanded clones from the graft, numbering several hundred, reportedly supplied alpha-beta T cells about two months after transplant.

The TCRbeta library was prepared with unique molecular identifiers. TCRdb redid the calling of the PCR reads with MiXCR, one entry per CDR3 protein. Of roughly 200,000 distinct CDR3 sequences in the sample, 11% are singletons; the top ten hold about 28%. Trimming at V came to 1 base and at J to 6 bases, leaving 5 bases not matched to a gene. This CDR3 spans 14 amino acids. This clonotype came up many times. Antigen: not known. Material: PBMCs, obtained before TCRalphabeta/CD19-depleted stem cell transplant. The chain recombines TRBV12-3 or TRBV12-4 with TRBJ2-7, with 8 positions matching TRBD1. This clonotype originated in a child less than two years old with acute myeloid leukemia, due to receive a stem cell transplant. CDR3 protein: CASSLGGQGSEQYF. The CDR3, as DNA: TGTGCCAGCAGTTTAGGAGGACAGGGCTCCGAGCAGTACTTC.